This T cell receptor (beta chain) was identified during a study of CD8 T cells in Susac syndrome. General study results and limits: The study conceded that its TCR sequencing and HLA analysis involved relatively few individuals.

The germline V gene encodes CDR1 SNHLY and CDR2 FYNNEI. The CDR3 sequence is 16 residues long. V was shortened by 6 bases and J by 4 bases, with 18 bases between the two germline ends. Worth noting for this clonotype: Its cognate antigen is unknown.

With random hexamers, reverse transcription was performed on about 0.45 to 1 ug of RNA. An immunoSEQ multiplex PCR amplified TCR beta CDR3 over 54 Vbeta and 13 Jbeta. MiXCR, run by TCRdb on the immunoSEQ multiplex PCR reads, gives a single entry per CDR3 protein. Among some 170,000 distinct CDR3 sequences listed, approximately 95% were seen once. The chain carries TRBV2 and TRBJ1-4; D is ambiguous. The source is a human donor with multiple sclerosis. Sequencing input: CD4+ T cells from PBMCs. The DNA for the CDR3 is TGTGCCAGCAGCCTACGACGGAACCCCCGTAATGAAAAACTGTTTTTT. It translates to CASSLRRNPRNEKLFF.